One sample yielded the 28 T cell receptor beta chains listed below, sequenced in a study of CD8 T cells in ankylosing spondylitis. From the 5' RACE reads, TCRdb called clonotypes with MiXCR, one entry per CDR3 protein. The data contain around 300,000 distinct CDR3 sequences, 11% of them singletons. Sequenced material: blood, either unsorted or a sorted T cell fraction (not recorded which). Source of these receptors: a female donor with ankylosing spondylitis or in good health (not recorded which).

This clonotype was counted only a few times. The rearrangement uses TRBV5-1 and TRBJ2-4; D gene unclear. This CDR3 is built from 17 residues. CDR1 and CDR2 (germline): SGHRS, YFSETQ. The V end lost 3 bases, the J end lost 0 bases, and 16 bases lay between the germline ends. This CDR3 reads CASSSDGRRPAKNIQYF. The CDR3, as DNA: TGCGCCAGCAGCTCCGACGGACGGAGACCAGCCAAAAACATTCAGTACTTC.

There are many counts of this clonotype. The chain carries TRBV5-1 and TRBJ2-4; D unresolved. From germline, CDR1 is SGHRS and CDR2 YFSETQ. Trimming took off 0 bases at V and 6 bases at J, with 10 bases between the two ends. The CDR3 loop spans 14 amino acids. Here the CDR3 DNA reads TGCGCCAGCAGCTTGGAAGGGATGAGAAACATTCAGTACTTC. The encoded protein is CASSLEGMRNIQYF.

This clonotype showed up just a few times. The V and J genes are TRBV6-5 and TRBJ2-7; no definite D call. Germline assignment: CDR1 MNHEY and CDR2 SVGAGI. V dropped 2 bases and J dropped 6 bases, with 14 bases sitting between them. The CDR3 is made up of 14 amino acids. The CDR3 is CASSYRAPSREQYF. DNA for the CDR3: TGTGCCAGCAGTTACAGGGCCCCCTCCCGCGAGCAGTACTTC.

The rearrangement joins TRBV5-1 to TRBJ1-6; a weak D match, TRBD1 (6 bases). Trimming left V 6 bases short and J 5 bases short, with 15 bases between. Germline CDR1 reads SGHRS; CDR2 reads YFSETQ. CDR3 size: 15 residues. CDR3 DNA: TGCGCCAGCACCGCCGCACAGGGAGATAATTCACCCCTCCACTTT. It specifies CASTAAQGDNSPLHF.

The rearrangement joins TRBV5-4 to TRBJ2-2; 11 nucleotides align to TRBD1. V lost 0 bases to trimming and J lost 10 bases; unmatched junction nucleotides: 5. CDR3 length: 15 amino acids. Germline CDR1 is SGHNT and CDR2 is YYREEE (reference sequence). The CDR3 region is CASSLVGQGVEELFF. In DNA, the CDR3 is TGTGCCAGCAGCTTGGTGGGACAGGGGGTGGAGGAGCTGTTTTTT.

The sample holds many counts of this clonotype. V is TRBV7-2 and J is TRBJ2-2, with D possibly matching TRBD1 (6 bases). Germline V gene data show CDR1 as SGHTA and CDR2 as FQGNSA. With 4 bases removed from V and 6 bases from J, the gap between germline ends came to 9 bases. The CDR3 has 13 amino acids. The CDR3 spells CASSYRDAGELFF. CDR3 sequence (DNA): TGTGCCAGCAGCTACAGGGATGCCGGGGAGCTGTTTTTT.

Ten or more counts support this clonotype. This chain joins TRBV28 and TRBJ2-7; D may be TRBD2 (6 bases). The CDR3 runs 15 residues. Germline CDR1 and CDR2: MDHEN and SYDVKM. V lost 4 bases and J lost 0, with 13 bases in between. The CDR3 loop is CASSWAGRSSYEQYF. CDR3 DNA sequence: TGTGCCAGCAGTTGGGCGGGAAGAAGCTCCTACGAGCAGTACTTC.

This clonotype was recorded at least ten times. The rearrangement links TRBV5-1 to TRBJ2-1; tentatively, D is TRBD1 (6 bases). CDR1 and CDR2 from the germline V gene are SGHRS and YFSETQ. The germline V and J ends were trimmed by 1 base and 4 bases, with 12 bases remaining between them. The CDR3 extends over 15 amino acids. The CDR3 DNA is TGCGCCAGCAGCTTGTCAGGGGAGAGATACAATGAGCAGTTCTTC. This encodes CASSLSGERYNEQFF.

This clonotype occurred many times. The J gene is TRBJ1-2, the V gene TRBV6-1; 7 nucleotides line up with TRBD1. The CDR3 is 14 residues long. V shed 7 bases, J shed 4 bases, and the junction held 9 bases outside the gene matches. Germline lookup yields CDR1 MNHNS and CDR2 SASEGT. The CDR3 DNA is TGTGCCAGCACGCTACGGACAGGCCTCTATGGCTACACCTTC. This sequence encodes CASTLRTGLYGYTF.

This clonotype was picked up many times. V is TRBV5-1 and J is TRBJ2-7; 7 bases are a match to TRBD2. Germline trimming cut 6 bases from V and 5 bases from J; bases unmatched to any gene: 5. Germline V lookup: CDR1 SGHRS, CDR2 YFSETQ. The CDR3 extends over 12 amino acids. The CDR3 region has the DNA TGCGCCAGCAACGGGGGGAGCCACGAGCAGTACTTC. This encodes CASNGGSHEQYF.

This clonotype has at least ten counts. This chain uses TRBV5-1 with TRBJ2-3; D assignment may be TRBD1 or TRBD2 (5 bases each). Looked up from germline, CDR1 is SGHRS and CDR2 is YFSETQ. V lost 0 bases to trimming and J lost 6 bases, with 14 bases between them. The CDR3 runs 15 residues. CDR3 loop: CASSLVAKGPDTQYF. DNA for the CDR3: TGCGCCAGCAGCTTGGTGGCAAAGGGACCGGATACGCAGTATTTT.

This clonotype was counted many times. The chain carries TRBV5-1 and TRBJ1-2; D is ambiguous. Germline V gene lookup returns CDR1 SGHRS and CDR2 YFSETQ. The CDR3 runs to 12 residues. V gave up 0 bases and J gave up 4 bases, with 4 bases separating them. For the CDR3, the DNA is TGCGCCAGCAGCTTGGACAGCTATGGCTACACCTTC. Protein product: CASSLDSYGYTF.

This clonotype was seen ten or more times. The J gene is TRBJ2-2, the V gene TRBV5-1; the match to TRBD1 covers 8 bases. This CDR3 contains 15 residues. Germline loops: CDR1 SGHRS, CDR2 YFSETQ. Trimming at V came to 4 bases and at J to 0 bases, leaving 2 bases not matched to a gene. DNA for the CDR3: TGCGCCAGCAGCAAGGGACAGGCGAACACCGGGGAGCTGTTTTTT. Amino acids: CASSKGQANTGELFF.

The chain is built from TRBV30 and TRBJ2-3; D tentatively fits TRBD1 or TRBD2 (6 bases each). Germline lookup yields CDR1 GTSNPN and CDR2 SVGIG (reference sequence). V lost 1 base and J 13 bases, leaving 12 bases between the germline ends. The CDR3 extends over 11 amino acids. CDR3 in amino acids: CAWSAWRGEYF. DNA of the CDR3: TGTGCCTGGAGTGCTTGGAGGGGGGAGTATTTT.

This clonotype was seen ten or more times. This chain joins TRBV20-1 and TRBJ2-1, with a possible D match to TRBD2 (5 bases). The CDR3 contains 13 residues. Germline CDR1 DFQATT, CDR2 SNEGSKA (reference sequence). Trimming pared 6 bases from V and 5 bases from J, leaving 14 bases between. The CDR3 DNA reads TGCAGTGCCCCTACTAGATTCAACAATGAGCAGTTCTTC. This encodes CSAPTRFNNEQFF.

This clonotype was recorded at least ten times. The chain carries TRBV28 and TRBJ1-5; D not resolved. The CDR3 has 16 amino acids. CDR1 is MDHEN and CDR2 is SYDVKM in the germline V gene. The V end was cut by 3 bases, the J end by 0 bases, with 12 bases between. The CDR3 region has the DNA TGTGCCAGCAGTTTTCGCCCACAGTATAGCAATCAGCCCCAGCATTTT. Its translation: CASSFRPQYSNQPQHF.

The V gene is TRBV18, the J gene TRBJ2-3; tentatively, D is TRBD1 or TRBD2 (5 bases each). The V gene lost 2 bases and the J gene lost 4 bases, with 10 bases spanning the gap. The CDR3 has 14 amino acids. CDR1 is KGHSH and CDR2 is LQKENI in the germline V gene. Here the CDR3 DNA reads TGTGCCAGCTCACCAGGGGGAGAGCCAGATACGCAGTATTTT. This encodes CASSPGGEPDTQYF.

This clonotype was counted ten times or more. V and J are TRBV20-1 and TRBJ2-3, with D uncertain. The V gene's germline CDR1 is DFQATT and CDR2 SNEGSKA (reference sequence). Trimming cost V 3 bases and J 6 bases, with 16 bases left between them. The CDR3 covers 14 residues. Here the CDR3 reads CSARVPQLPDTQYF. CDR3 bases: TGCAGTGCTAGGGTTCCCCAACTGCCGGATACGCAGTATTTT.

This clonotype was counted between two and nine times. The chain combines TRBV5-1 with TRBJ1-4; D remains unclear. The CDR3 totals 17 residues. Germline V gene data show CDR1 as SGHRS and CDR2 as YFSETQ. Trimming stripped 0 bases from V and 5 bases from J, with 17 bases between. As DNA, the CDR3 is TGCGCCAGCAGCTTGGAGGCCTCCACAGTCCGGAATGAAAAACTGTTTTTT. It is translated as CASSLEASTVRNEKLFF.

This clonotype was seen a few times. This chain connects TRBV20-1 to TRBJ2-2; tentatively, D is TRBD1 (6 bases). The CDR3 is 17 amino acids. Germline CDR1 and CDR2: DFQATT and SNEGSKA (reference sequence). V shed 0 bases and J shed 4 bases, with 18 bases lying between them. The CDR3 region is CSARDGTGSRVTGELFF. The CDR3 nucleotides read TGCAGTGCTAGAGACGGAACAGGGAGCCGGGTCACCGGGGAGCTGTTTTTT.

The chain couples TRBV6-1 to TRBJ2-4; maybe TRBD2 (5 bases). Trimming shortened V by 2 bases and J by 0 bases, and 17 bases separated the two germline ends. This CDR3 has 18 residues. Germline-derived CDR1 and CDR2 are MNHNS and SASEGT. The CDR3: CASSELLPTGLAKNIQYF. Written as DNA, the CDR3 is TGTGCCAGCAGTGAACTCCTGCCCACCGGACTAGCCAAAAACATTCAGTACTTC.

DNA of the CDR3: TGTGCCAGCAGTTGGCAAAAAGGGGCCACAGATACGCAGTATTTT. It yields the protein CASSWQKGATDTQYF. This chain uses TRBV12-3 or TRBV12-4 with TRBJ2-3, with D possibly being TRBD1 (5 bases). Trimming removed 4 bases at V and 2 bases at J, with 13 bases between. The CDR3 length is 15 residues.

The CDR3 nucleotides are TGCAGTGCTACCGGGCCCACAGGGTCACCCCTCCACTTT. It translates to CSATGPTGSPLHF. The rearrangement uses TRBV20-1 and TRBJ1-6; tentatively, D is TRBD1 (6 bases). The V and J ends lost 4 bases and 10 bases respectively, with 14 bases between them. The germline gives CDR1 DFQATT, CDR2 SNEGSKA (reference sequence). The CDR3 runs 13 residues.

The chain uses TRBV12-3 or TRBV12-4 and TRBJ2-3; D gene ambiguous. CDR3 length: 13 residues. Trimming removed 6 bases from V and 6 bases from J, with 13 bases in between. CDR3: CASSLSYRDTQYF. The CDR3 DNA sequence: TGTGCCAGCAGCTTAAGCTATAGGGATACGCAGTATTTT.

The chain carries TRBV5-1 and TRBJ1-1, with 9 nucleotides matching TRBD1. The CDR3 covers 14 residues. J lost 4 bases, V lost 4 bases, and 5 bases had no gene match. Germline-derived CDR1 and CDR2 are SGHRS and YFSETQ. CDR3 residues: CASSGQQGATEAFF. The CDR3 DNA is TGCGCCAGCAGCGGACAACAGGGGGCCACTGAAGCTTTCTTT.

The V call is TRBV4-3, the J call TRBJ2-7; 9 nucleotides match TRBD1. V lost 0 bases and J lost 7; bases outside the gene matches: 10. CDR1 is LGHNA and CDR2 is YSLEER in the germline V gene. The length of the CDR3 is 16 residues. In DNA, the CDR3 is TGCGCCAGCAGCCAAGATCGATGGACGACAGGGGGAGAGCAGTACTTC. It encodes CASSQDRWTTGGEQYF.

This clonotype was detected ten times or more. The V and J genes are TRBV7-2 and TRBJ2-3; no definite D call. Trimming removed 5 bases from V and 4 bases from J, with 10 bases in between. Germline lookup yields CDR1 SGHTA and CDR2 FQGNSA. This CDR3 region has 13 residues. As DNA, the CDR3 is TGTGCCAGCAGCCCATCTGCGGCAGATACGCAGTATTTT. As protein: CASSPSAADTQYF.

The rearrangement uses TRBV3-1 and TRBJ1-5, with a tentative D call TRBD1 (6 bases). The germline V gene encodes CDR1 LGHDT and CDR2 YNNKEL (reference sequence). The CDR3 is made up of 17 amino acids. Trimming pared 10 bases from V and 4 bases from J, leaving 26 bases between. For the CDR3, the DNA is TGTGCCACCTGCCAAGAAAGTGCGGGACAACCTAATCAGCCCCAGCATTTT. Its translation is CATCQESAGQPNQPQHF.